These 10 T cell receptor beta chains were sequenced from one sample in a study of cytomegalovirus exposure and HLA in healthy donors. PCR primers comprised 60 Vbeta and 13 Jbeta primers. The protocol was immunoSEQ multiplex PCR, while the TCRdb copy is restricted to in-frame clones and leaves out a portion. The data contain around 150,000 clones, around 77% of them singletons. Sequencing was carried out using PBMCs. These TCRs come from a man aged 25 to 45 in good health.

This clone showed up just a few times. The chain couples TRBV12-5 to TRBJ1-1; no clear D gene. The CDR3 is 13 amino acids. V was pared by 3 bases and J by 1 base, with 6 bases between. Germline lookup yields CDR1 LGHNT and CDR2 FRNRAP. Written as DNA, the CDR3 is TGTGCTAGTGGTTTCGAGAAGAACACTGAAGCTTTCTTT. Its protein is CASGFEKNTEAFF.

The chain joins TRBV5-4 to TRBJ2-3; D not resolved. CDR1 SGHNT and CDR2 YYREEE come from the germline V gene (reference sequence). Trimming pared 10 bases from V and 6 bases from J, leaving 18 bases between. CDR3 length: 13 residues. CDR3 sequence (DNA): TGTGCCGCCCGGTCCCCGGAGTTCGATACGCAGTATTTT. Translated, it gives CAARSPEFDTQYF.

This clone was counted once. Other DNA sequences from this sample encode an identical CDR3 as well. This chain connects TRBV6-5 to TRBJ1-3; TRBD1 might be the D (5 bases). This CDR3 region has 15 residues. Trimming took 4 bases from V and 4 from J, leaving 14 bases between them. In germline, CDR1 is MNHEY, CDR2 SVGAGI. CDR3 amino acids: CASSWRGGLGNTIYF. The DNA for the CDR3 is TGTGCCAGCAGTTGGCGGGGGGGACTAGGAAACACCATATATTTT.

This chain connects TRBV19 to TRBJ1-5; maybe TRBD1 (5 bases). Trimming removed 7 bases from V and 9 bases from J, with 16 bases in between. Looked up from germline, CDR1 is LNHDA and CDR2 is SQIVND (reference sequence). The CDR3 is made up of 13 amino acids. In DNA, the CDR3 is TGTGCCAGTAATTTTATAGGGGCAGGGCCCCAGCATTTT. Translating gives CASNFIGAGPQHF.

For this clone: One end of the junction is discordant with germline, which a read error may explain. The chain uses TRBV7-9 and TRBJ1-2; 9 bases fit TRBD1. CDR1 is SEHNR, CDR2 FQNEAQ, per germline (reference sequence). The CDR3 is 14 amino acids. The CDR3 sequence is CSSSLMTGGRGYTF. The CDR3 coding sequence is TGTTCCAGCAGCTTAATGACAGGGGGTAGGGGCTACACCTTC.

The V and J genes are TRBV27 and TRBJ1-1; 8 bases fit TRBD1. Trimming removed 4 bases from V and 4 bases from J; junction bases left unmatched: 2. The CDR3 runs to 13 residues. Germline V gene sequence: CDR1 MNHEY, CDR2 SMNVEV (reference sequence). This CDR3 is CASSSTGGTEAFF. The CDR3 DNA sequence: TGTGCCAGCAGTTCTACAGGGGGCACTGAAGCTTTCTTT.

This chain links TRBV7-6 with TRBJ2-5; no clear D gene. Germline-derived CDR1 and CDR2 are SGHVS and FNYEAQ. This CDR3 contains 12 residues. Trimming left V 8 bases short and J 6 bases short, with 13 bases between. The CDR3 loop reads CASVGQSKTQYF. The CDR3 nucleotides are TGTGCCAGCGTTGGGCAGAGTAAGACCCAGTACTTC.

The rearrangement links TRBV29-1 to TRBJ2-3; a weak D match, TRBD2 (5 bases). The V gene's germline CDR1 is SQVTM and CDR2 ANQGSEA. V was clipped by 3 bases and J by 2 bases, with 9 bases between them. The length of the CDR3 is 13 residues. Here the CDR3 reads CSVDGGYTDTQYF. The CDR3 DNA follows: TGCAGCGTTGATGGAGGATACACAGATACGCAGTATTTT.

The chain uses TRBV9 and TRBJ2-7, with a weak D call TRBD1 (5 bases). The CDR3 runs 16 residues. Germline lookup yields CDR1 SGDLS and CDR2 YYNGEE. Trimming stripped 4 bases from V and 2 bases from J, with 19 bases between. The CDR3 coding sequence is TGTGCCAGCAGCTCCACCCGACAGTCCCCCACCTACGAGCAGTACTTC. This translates into CASSSTRQSPTYEQYF.

The V call is TRBV7-7, the J call TRBJ2-2; TRBD2 aligns across 14 bases. The V gene end was trimmed by 5 bases and the J gene end by 5 bases; junction bases not matched to a gene: 10. Germline V gene lookup returns CDR1 SSHAT and CDR2 FNYEAQ (reference sequence). The CDR3 is 18 residues long. The CDR3 coding sequence is TGTGCCAGCAGCCCATTCAAGACTAGCGGGAGGGGGACCGGGGAGCTGTTTTTT. Its protein product is CASSPFKTSGRGTGELFF. The full variable domain, in which reference TRBV7-7 and TRBJ2-2 provide the parts outside the CDR3, is GAGVSQSPRYKVTKRGQDVTLRCDPISSHATLYWYQQALGQGPEFLTYFNYEAQPDKSGLPSDRFSAERPEGSISTLTIQRTEQRDSAMYRCASSPFKTSGRGTGELFFGEGSRLTVL.